The text below deals with one TCR beta chain. This clone appeared a few times. Its antigen has not been determined. No clone much larger than this one lies a single base away; base qualities are absent. All of the isolated RNA was reverse transcribed with the High Capacity cDNA Reverse Transcription Kit, so expressed TCRB transcripts were sequenced. Naive, central memory and regulatory T cell samples underwent deep immunoSEQ sequencing, averaging around 4 million total reads per sample. Sorted cells were lysed in RLT buffer and RNA was extracted with DNase-treated RNeasy Micro or Mini kits, depending on cell number. To prevent cross-contamination, each cell subset was processed individually, whereas patient and healthy donor samples were processed jointly. The immunoSEQ multiplex PCR was used to amplify TCRB sequences from cDNA, yielding 87-bp fragments that span the CDR3 region. Sequencing of the amplicons was performed on the Illumina HiSeq platform. As for the original processing: PCR bias was computationally corrected using synthetic template baselines, reads within Hamming distance 2 were collapsed, and singletons that could not be merged were discarded. By aligning reads against IMGT, V, D and J genes, CDR3 length, and insertions or deletions at six rearrangement sites were assigned. Clonotype counts were normalized to sorted cell number within each subset before computing true diversity and Gini coefficients with the tcR R package. The overlap coefficient, calculated on TCRB nucleotide sequences, was used to quantify repertoire sharing. The clones in this table, taken by TCRdb from immuneACCESS, are in-frame only. Not every clone is retained; where verified, under half of the shortfall comes from an unresolved V gene, and the cause of the rest is unknown. The V and J calls and clone size were taken over from that table, and D and trimming were inferred from the DNA. The sample table shows 150,000 to 200,000 clones, and 7.5% to 8.5% are seen once. The top ten hold roughly 0.5% of the sample.

This record comes from a study of beta chain features in type 1 diabetes (dated by TCRdb to the late 2010s). Some background on the complete study: Patients and healthy donors did not differ in mean age, gender distribution, total cell number or subset yield. Naive and central memory subsets were obtained from all 30 or so donors, but regulatory and stem cell-like memory subsets were isolated from only 8 patients and 8 healthy donors. A total of just under 110,000,000 sorted cells were examined across all samples, and RNA yield correlated strongly with the number of cells per subset. In the study, recently diagnosed type 1 diabetes patients and matched healthy donors were compared on the TCRB repertoires of their sorted circulating CD4+ T cell subsets.

From each donor, a single peripheral blood sample of 100 to 150 mL on average was drawn into heparinised tubes. A BD FACSAria II and a panel including CD45RO, CCR7, CD25, CD127, CD95 and CD27 were used to sort naive, central memory, regulatory and stem cell-like memory CD4+ T cells. A purity above 95% was achieved for all sorted populations. PBMCs were isolated right away by Lymphoprep density gradient centrifugation and were stained directly, without culture. To minimize batch effects, samples were stained and sorted in pairs, one healthy donor with one patient per experiment. Findings and caveats that apply to the study as a whole: PCR might favor shorter templates, but patient and control samples were amplified and corrected together, so any skew would affect both groups equally. HLA sub-analyses involved small numbers of individuals, so any influence of HLA type on TCRB rearrangement remained unresolved. Because cDNA rather than genomic DNA was sequenced, highly expressing activated cells could have been over-represented, although no difference in activation and CD3 levels was found between groups. Fewer insertions and more nucleotide deletions at VDJ recombination sites were observed in patients with type 1 diabetes, implying thymic rearrangement abnormalities. Naive, central memory and regulatory TCRB repertoires appeared to be more alike among patients than among healthy donors. Type 1 diabetes patients showed a moderate but significant shortening of TCRB CDR3 length in all four CD4+ subsets.

The clonotype originates from a man between 18 and 35 years old with type 1 diabetes. Sequencing input: central memory CD4+ T cells from blood.

The CDR3 sequence is CASSAGQVSDQPQHF. The nucleotide sequence is TGTGCCAGCAGCGCGGGACAGGTCTCAGATCAGCCCCAGCATTTT. This chain joins TRBV7-2 to TRBJ1-5, and TRBD1 matches 8 of the central bases. Based on the germline V gene, the CDR1 and CDR2 sequences are SGHTA and FQGNSA. Unmatched junction bases come to 8, with V trimmed by 5 bases and J by 5 bases. Inclusive of the bounding cysteine and phenylalanine, the CDR3 is 15 residues long. Of the read, only the CDR3 DNA is kept; its 45 bases are in frame from base 1.